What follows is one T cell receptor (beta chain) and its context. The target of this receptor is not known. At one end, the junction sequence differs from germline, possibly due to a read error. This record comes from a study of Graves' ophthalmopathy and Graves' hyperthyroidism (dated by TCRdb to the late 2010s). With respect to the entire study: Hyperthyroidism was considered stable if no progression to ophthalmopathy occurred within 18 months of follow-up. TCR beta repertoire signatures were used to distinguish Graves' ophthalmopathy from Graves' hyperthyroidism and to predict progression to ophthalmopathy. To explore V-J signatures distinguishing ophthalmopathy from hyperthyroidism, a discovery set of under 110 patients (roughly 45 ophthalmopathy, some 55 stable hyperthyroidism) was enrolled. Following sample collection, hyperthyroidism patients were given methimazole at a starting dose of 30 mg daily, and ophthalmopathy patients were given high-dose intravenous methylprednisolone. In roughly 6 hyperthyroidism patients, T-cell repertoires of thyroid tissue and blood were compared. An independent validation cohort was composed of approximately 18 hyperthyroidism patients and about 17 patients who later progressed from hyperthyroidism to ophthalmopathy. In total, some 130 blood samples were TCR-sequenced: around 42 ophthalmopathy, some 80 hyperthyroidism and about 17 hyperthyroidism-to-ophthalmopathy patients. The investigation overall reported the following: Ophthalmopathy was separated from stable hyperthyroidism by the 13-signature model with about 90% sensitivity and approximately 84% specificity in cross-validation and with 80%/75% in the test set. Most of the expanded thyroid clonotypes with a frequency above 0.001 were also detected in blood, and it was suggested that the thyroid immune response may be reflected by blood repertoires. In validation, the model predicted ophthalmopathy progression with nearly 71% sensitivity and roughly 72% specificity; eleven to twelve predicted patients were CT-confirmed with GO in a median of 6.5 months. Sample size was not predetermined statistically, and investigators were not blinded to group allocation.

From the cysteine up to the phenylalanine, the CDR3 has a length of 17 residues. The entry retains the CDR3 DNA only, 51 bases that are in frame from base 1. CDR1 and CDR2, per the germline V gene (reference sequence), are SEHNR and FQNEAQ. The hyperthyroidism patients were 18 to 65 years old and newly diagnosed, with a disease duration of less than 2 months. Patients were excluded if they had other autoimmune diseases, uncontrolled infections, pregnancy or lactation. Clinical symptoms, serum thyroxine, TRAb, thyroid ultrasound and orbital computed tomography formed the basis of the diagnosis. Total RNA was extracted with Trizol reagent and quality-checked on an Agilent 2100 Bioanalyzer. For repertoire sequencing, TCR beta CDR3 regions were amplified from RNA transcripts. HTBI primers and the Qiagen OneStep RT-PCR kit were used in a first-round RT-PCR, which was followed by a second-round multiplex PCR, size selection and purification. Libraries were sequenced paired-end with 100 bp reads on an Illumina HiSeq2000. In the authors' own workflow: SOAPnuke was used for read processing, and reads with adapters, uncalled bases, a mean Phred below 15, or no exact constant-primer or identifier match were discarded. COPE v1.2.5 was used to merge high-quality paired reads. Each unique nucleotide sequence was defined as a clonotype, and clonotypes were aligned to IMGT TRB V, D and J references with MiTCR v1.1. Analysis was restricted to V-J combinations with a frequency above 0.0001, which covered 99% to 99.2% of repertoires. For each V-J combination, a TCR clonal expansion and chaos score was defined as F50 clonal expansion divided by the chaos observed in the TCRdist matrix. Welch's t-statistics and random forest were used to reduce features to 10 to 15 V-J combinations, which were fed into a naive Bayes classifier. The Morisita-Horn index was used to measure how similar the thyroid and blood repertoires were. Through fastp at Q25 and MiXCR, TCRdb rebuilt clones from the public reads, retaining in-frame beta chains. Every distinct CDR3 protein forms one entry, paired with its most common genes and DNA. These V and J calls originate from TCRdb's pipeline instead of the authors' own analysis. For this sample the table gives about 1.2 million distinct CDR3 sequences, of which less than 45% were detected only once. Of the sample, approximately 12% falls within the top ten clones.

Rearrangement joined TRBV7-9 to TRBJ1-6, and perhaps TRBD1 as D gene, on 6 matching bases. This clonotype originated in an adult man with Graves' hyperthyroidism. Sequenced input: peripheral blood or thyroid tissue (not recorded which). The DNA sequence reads TGCGCCAGCAGCCAAGATTCCTCGGGACACCTCAATTCACCCCTCCACTTT. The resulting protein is CASSQDSSGHLNSPLHF.